Each of the 29 T cell receptor beta chains below was sequenced from the same sample in a study of shared clonotypes between healthy human individuals (dated by TCRdb to about 2020). The protocol used for the library was the immunoSEQ multiplex PCR assay. The table was pulled from immuneACCESS by TCRdb, which kept in-frame rearrangements only. Such tables lose some clones; where checked, under half of the loss comes from unresolved V genes, and the rest has no known cause. The sample contains about 600,000 clones, just over 75% of them found a single time. 9.5% to 15% of the sample is held by the ten biggest clonotypes. The sequenced material came from PBMCs. The receptors come from a woman aged 40 to 50 in good health. Some clones in this sample may be carry-over from other donors' samples.

This clone was seen just once. This chain links TRBV11-3 with TRBJ2-7; a possible D gene is TRBD1 (6 bases). The CDR3 totals 13 residues. V gave up 3 bases and J gave up 3 bases, with 9 bases separating them. Germline CDR1 and CDR2: SGHNT and YENEEA. The CDR3 region has the DNA TGTGCCAGCAGCTTCAACAGGGTCTACGAGCAGTACTTC. This gives the protein CASSFNRVYEQYF.

This clone has ten or more counts. The J gene is TRBJ2-1, the V gene TRBV7-3, with unresolved D. This CDR3 has 15 amino acids. In germline, CDR1 is SGHTA, CDR2 FQGTGA. V shed 5 bases and J shed 8 bases, with 19 bases lying between them. The CDR3 DNA reads TGTGCCAGCAGCCGGACCAGCTCCCTTTACGATGAGCAGTTCTTC. It encodes CASSRTSSLYDEQFF. The full variable domain, with the rest looked up from reference TRBV7-3 and TRBJ2-1, is GAGVSQTPSNKVTEKGKYVELRCDPISGHTALYWYRQSLGQGPEFLIYFQGTGAADDSGLPNDRFFAVRPEGSVSTLKIQRTERGDSAVYLCASSRTSSLYDEQFFGPGTRLTVL.

The rearrangement links TRBV19 to TRBJ2-1; D is ambiguous. Germline CDR1 is LNHDA and CDR2 is SQIVND (reference sequence). The ends were cut back, 4 bases at V and 2 bases at J, with 6 bases in the middle. This CDR3 contains 13 residues. CDR3 region: CASSTGPYNEQFF. CDR3 DNA: TGTGCCAGTAGTACCGGCCCCTACAATGAGCAGTTCTTC.

The V call is TRBV2, the J call TRBJ2-5; TRBD2 agrees at 8 bases. With 2 bases clipped from V and 2 bases from J, the junction kept 7 bases outside the gene matches. The CDR3 spans 16 residues. The germline CDR1 and CDR2 sequences are SNHLY and FYNNEI. The CDR3 nucleotides are TGTGCCAGCAGTGAATTGGGGACTAGACCTCAAGAGACCCAGTACTTC. Amino acid sequence: CASSELGTRPQETQYF.

This clone was recorded a few times. V and J are TRBV7-2 and TRBJ2-5, with 15 bases aligning to TRBD2. Germline trimming cut 6 bases from V and 2 bases from J; bases unmatched to any gene: 10. From germline, CDR1 is SGHTA and CDR2 FQGNSA. The CDR3 is 18 residues long. The CDR3 spells CASSPGLAGGPRQETQYF. Here the CDR3 DNA reads TGTGCCAGCAGTCCTGGACTAGCGGGAGGGCCGCGACAAGAGACCCAGTACTTC.

This rearrangement joins TRBV11-2 to TRBJ1-5; 7 bases line up with TRBD1. With V trimmed by 10 bases and J by 2 bases, 5 bases remained unmatched. The CDR3 length is 13 residues. Germline values: CDR1 SGHAT, CDR2 FQNNGV. Here the CDR3 reads CATGRGRNQPQHF. In DNA form, the CDR3 reads TGTGCCACGGGTAGGGGGCGCAATCAGCCCCAGCATTTT.

For this clone: Other DNA sequences in this sample translate to the same CDR3. J is TRBJ2-5 and V is TRBV5-1; 9 bases fit TRBD2. The ends lost 0 bases at V and 4 bases at J; junction bases unmatched: 1. This CDR3 has 14 amino acids. CDR1 and CDR2 from the germline V gene are SGHRS and YFSETQ. The chain's CDR3 is CASSLALAGETQYF. CDR3 nucleotides: TGCGCCAGCAGCTTGGCACTAGCGGGAGAGACCCAGTACTTC.

The chain recombines TRBV18 with TRBJ1-5, with TRBD1 matching 8 bases. The J segment lost 6 bases and the V segment lost 5 bases, leaving 9 bases of the junction unmatched. Germline CDR1 and CDR2: KGHSH and LQKENI. This CDR3 region has 15 residues. The CDR3 sequence: CASSAGDRLAQPQHF. In nucleotides, the CDR3 is TGTGCCAGCTCAGCAGGGGACAGGTTGGCTCAGCCCCAGCATTTT.

This clone was detected a few times. Different DNA sequences within this sample yield the same CDR3. The V gene is TRBV7-9, the J gene TRBJ2-7; D perhaps matches TRBD1 (5 bases). In germline, CDR1 is SEHNR, CDR2 FQNEAQ (reference sequence). The CDR3 totals 12 residues. Trimming removed 3 bases at V and 3 bases at J, with 6 bases between. The CDR3 nucleotides read TGTGCCAGCAGCTTGCAGGGCTACGAGCAGTACTTC. Translation: CASSLQGYEQYF.

This clone was found once. The chain links TRBV30 to TRBJ1-6; D not certain. The CDR3 is 13 amino acids. The ends were cut back, 5 bases at V and 6 bases at J, with 11 bases in the middle. CDR1 is GTSNPN, CDR2 SVGIG, per germline (reference sequence). CDR3 sequence reads: CAWASEGNSPLHF. The CDR3 nucleotides are TGTGCCTGGGCCTCGGAGGGTAATTCACCCCTCCACTTT. Variable domain in full (rest from reference TRBV30 and TRBJ1-6): SQTIHQWPATLVQPVGSPLSLECTVEGTSNPNLYWYRQAAGRGLQLLFYSVGIGQISSEVPQNLSASRPQDRQFILSSKKLLLSDSGFYLCAWASEGNSPLHFGNGTRLTVT.

The chain uses TRBV4-1 and TRBJ2-7; 9 bases match TRBD2. Trimming cost V 3 bases and J 2 bases; bases outside gene matches: 14. From germline, CDR1 is MGHRA and CDR2 YSYEKL. The CDR3 is 18 amino acids. The CDR3 DNA is TGCGCCAGCAGCCACCGAATCCCTGGTGGGACTAGCCCCTACGAGCAGTACTTC. This encodes CASSHRIPGGTSPYEQYF.

V gene TRBV7-2 combines with J gene TRBJ2-7; 9 bases map to TRBD1. This CDR3 spans 14 amino acids. Germline V gives CDR1 SGHTA, CDR2 FQGNSA. The V and J ends lost 6 bases and 2 bases, in that order; junction bases with no gene match: 5. CDR3 loop: CASRGGTGTYEQYF. DNA of the CDR3: TGTGCCAGCAGGGGGGGGACAGGGACCTACGAGCAGTACTTC.

The chain is built from TRBV4-3 and TRBJ1-2; 7 bases line up with TRBD1. The CDR3 has 14 amino acids. V lost 4 bases, J lost 1 base, and 3 bases stayed unmatched. Looked up from germline, CDR1 is LGHNA and CDR2 is YSLEER. CDR3 nucleotides: TGCGCCAGCAGCCTCGACAGGGTTAACTATGGCTACACCTTC. This sequence encodes CASSLDRVNYGYTF.

The rearrangement links TRBV10-3 to TRBJ1-1, with D maybe TRBD1 (5 bases). CDR3 length: 14 amino acids. Germline assignment: CDR1 ENHRY and CDR2 SYGVKD. V was clipped by 2 bases and J by 4 bases, with 11 bases between them. The CDR3: CAISEGGPSTEAFF. CDR3 sequence (DNA): TGTGCCATCAGTGAGGGGGGACCCAGCACTGAAGCTTTCTTT.

V gene TRBV9 combines with J gene TRBJ2-7; D perhaps matches TRBD2 (6 bases). V lost 0 bases and J 2 bases, leaving 6 bases between the germline ends. CDR3 length: 13 amino acids. In germline, CDR1 is SGDLS, CDR2 YYNGEE. CDR3 sequence reads: CASSVAGAYEQYF. CDR3 sequence (DNA): TGTGCCAGCAGCGTAGCGGGAGCCTACGAGCAGTACTTC.

This clone was seen a handful of times. V gene TRBV29-1 combines with J gene TRBJ2-5; D is possibly TRBD2 (5 bases). From germline, CDR1 is SQVTM and CDR2 ANQGSEA. Trimming left V 3 bases short and J 2 bases short, with 10 bases between. The CDR3 is made up of 13 amino acids. The CDR3 nucleotides read TGCAGCGTTGATAGGCCGGGGCAAGAGACCCAGTACTTC. Translating it yields CSVDRPGQETQYF.

V usage is TRBV2 and J usage is TRBJ1-2; 7 nucleotides align to TRBD1. The V gene's germline CDR1 is SNHLY and CDR2 FYNNEI. The CDR3 is made up of 14 amino acids. V trimming: 0 bases; J trimming: 7 bases; junction bases outside the gene matches: 5. CDR3 loop: CASSEATGLGGYTF. In DNA, the CDR3 is TGTGCCAGCAGTGAAGCGACAGGGTTAGGTGGCTACACCTTC.

The chain links TRBV11-2 to TRBJ1-1; D ambiguous. Germline V gene data show CDR1 as SGHAT and CDR2 as FQNNGV. V lost 1 base and J 8 bases, leaving 5 bases between the germline ends. The CDR3 sequence is 11 residues long. The CDR3 is CASSLAAEAFF. CDR3 bases: TGTGCCAGCAGCTTAGCCGCGGAAGCTTTCTTT.

This chain links TRBV5-1 with TRBJ2-7, with 11 nucleotides matching TRBD2. This CDR3 has 15 amino acids. The V and J ends lost 5 bases and 0 bases, in that order; junction bases with no gene match: 4. CDR1 and CDR2 (germline): SGHRS, YFSETQ. Written as DNA, the CDR3 is TGCGCCAGCAGAGGACTAGCGGGTAACTCCTACGAGCAGTACTTC. Its protein product is CASRGLAGNSYEQYF. The complete variable domain, with remaining parts taken from reference TRBV5-1 and TRBJ2-7, reads KAGVTQTPRYLIKTRGQQVTLSCSPISGHRSVSWYQQTPGQGLQFLFEYFSETQRNKGNFPGRFSGRQFSNSRSEMNVSTLELGDSALYLCASRGLAGNSYEQYFGPGTRLTVT.

This clone was seen only a few times. This sequence joins TRBV7-6 and TRBJ2-3; D is possibly TRBD2 (6 bases). CDR3 length: 16 amino acids. Germline CDR1 is SGHVS and CDR2 is FNYEAQ. The V end was cut by 2 bases, the J end by 6 bases, with 18 bases between. CDR3 DNA sequence: TGTGCCAGCAGCTTAACCTATAGCGGCGGCCGGGATACGCAGTATTTT. Its protein product is CASSLTYSGGRDTQYF. The full variable domain, in which reference TRBV7-6 and TRBJ2-3 provide the parts outside the CDR3, is GAGVSQSPRYKVTKRGQDVALRCDPISGHVSLYWYRQALGQGPEFLTYFNYEAQQDKSGLPNDRFSAERPEGSISTLTIQRTEQRDSAMYRCASSLTYSGGRDTQYFGPGTRLTVL.

There are a few counts of this clone. This may arise from a read error, as a much more abundant clone is one base away. Other DNA variants within this sample encode the same CDR3. CDR3 bases: TGTGCCAGCAGTGCGGAAGCCTCACCCCTCCACTTT. Residues: CASSAEASPLHF. This rearrangement joins TRBV2 to TRBJ1-6; D is uncertain. Looked up from germline, CDR1 is SNHLY and CDR2 is FYNNEI. This CDR3 region has 12 residues. V lost 4 bases and J lost 10, with 8 bases in between.

V and J are TRBV19 and TRBJ2-3; 9 bases are a match to TRBD2. Unmatched junction bases numbered 6, after V lost 4 bases and J lost 4 bases. The CDR3 sequence is 15 residues long. Germline assignment: CDR1 LNHDA and CDR2 SQIVND (reference sequence). CDR3 nucleotide sequence: TGTGCCAGTAGTACAGAAGCGGGAGGCGCAGATACGCAGTATTTT. It yields the protein CASSTEAGGADTQYF.

The chain couples TRBV6-1 to TRBJ2-7; no firm D call. The V gene's germline CDR1 is MNHNS and CDR2 SASEGT. This CDR3 has 15 residues. V lost 1 base and J 3 bases, leaving 13 bases between the germline ends. For the CDR3, the DNA is TGTGCCAGCAGTGAAGGGTCAAGAACGGGCTACGAGCAGTACTTC. This gives the protein CASSEGSRTGYEQYF.

J is TRBJ1-2 and V is TRBV28; 7 positions match TRBD1. Trimming removed 7 bases from V and 3 bases from J; junction bases left unmatched: 11. Germline CDR1 reads MDHEN; CDR2 reads SYDVKM. The CDR3 is 15 amino acids. CDR3 DNA sequence: TGTGCCAGCACCGATCCCGGGACAGCCTACTATGGCTACACCTTC. Translating gives CASTDPGTAYYGYTF.

This clone showed up just once. V gene TRBV19 combines with J gene TRBJ2-1, with D possibly matching TRBD1 (6 bases). The CDR3 is 15 amino acids. Germline-derived CDR1 and CDR2 are LNHDA and SQIVND (reference sequence). V lost 5 bases and J lost 0, with 11 bases in between. In DNA form, the CDR3 reads TGTGCCAGTAGTTCCCAGGGGATCTCCTACAATGAGCAGTTCTTC. Translated, it gives CASSSQGISYNEQFF.

This clone was picked up many times. The J gene is TRBJ2-3, the V gene TRBV6-4; the match to TRBD1 covers 10 bases. The germline gives CDR1 MRHNA, CDR2 SNTAGT. V trimming: 6 bases; J trimming: 4 bases; junction bases outside the gene matches: 7. The CDR3 has 15 residues. The chain's CDR3 is CASSRGTGEADTQYF. In nucleotides, the CDR3 is TGTGCCAGCAGCCGGGGGACAGGGGAGGCAGATACGCAGTATTTT.

The V call is TRBV9, the J call TRBJ2-1; 7 bases are shared with TRBD1. Germline V gene data show CDR1 as SGDLS and CDR2 as YYNGEE. The CDR3 runs 15 residues. V lost 0 bases and J lost 0; bases outside the gene matches: 0. CDR3 DNA: TGTGCCAGCAGCGTAGGGGACAGCTCCTACAATGAGCAGTTCTTC. Amino acids: CASSVGDSSYNEQFF.

Here the CDR3 reads CASKNRGINQPQHF. The CDR3 nucleotides read TGTGCCAGCAAGAACAGGGGTATAAATCAGCCCCAGCATTTT. The V and J genes are TRBV6-5 and TRBJ1-5; 7 positions agree with TRBD1. J was trimmed by 4 bases and V by 7 bases; bases with no gene match: 7. The CDR3 runs to 14 residues. CDR1 is MNHEY and CDR2 is SVGAGI in the germline V gene.

The chain couples TRBV15 to TRBJ2-1; TRBD2 aligns across 8 bases. This CDR3 contains 16 residues. CDR1 is LNHNV and CDR2 is YYDKDF in the germline V gene (reference sequence). V was clipped by 5 bases and J by 6 bases; unmatched bases: 12. This CDR3 is CATSESPGLEFNEQFF. The CDR3 DNA is TGTGCCACCAGCGAGAGTCCGGGACTAGAATTCAATGAGCAGTTCTTC.